This is a list of T cell receptor beta chains from one sample in a study of shared clonotypes between healthy human individuals. Clones were read by immunoSEQ multiplex PCR, and TCRdb kept only the in-frame ones, dropping some. The data contain over a million clones, around 74% of them singletons. Material for sequencing was memory CD4+ T cells sorted from blood. Every receptor here comes from a man aged 18-30 years in good health. Both conserved end residues are part of each CDR3. The D gene is left open where the match is weak. Clone size is given for some rows only: seen once, a few or many times, or a class if the clone is expanded.

d_gene	abundance	j_gene	v_gene	CDR3aa	CDR3nt
-	-	TRBJ2-6	TRBV7-2	CASSSRAGSGANVLTF	TGTGCCAGCAGCTCCAGGGCCGGCTCTGGGGCCAACGTCCTGACTTTC
-	-	TRBJ1-5	TRBV19	CASSVGPGGNQPQHF	TGTGCCAGTAGCGTTGGTCCAGGCGGCAATCAGCCCCAGCATTTT
-	-	TRBJ1-4	TRBV6-1	CASSEGGHRVGRANEKLFF	TGTGCCAGCAGTGAAGGTGGTCACAGGGTAGGAAGAGCTAATGAAAAACTGTTTTTT
-	-	TRBJ1-5	TRBV11-2	CASSFLGINQPQHF	TGTGCCAGCAGCTTTTTGGGGATTAATCAGCCCCAGCATTTT
-	-	TRBJ2-7	TRBV29-1	CSVPSDGLGEQYF	TGCAGCGTCCCCTCCGACGGCCTCGGCGAGCAGTACTTC
-	-	TRBJ2-3	TRBV9	CASSLRAFGGTDTQYF	TGTGCCAGCAGCCTCCGGGCATTTGGAGGGACAGATACGCAGTATTTT
-	-	TRBJ1-5	TRBV6-6	CASSPRTGHNQPQHF	TGTGCCAGCAGTCCTCGTACAGGTCACAATCAGCCCCAGCATTTT
-	-	TRBJ1-1	TRBV7-9	CASSQRAVENTEAFF	TGTGCCAGCAGCCAAAGGGCGGTGGAGAACACTGAAGCTTTCTTT
-	-	TRBJ2-4	TRBV7-2	CASSLVGNLDKNIQYF	TGTGCCAGCAGCTTAGTCGGGAACTTAGACAAAAACATTCAGTACTTC
-	-	TRBJ1-3	TRBV19	CASRLHSGNTIYF	TGTGCCAGTAGGCTACACTCTGGAAACACCATATATTTT
-	-	TRBJ2-2	TRBV9	CASTTGGNTGELFF	TGTGCCAGCACCACAGGCGGGAACACCGGGGAGCTGTTTTTT
-	-	TRBJ1-6	TRBV2	CAGRGGVNSPLHF	TGTGCCGGCCGGGGGGGGGTCAATTCACCCCTCCACTTT
-	-	TRBJ1-2	TRBV27	CASSPGYSPGGYTF	TGTGCCAGCAGTCCGGGTTACTCGCCCGGTGGCTACACCTTC
-	-	TRBJ1-4	TRBV5-4	CASSLGGDEKLFF	TGTGCCAGCAGCTTGGGTGGGGATGAAAAACTGTTTTTT
-	-	TRBJ2-3	TRBV25-1	CASSESTGLDTQYF	TGTGCCAGCAGTGAGAGCACAGGGCTGGATACGCAGTATTTT
-	few	TRBJ1-1	TRBV6-5	CASSPDRSGEAFF	TGTGCCAGCAGTCCAGACAGAAGCGGTGAAGCTTTCTTT
-	few	TRBJ2-1	TRBV11-3	CASSLLGQGGQFF	TGTGCCAGCAGCTTACTGGGGCAGGGGGGGCAGTTCTTC
-	few	TRBJ2-7	TRBV4-2	CASSQDMAGYEQYF	TGTGCCAGCAGCCAAGATATGGCGGGGTACGAGCAGTACTTC
TRBD2	-	TRBJ2-4	TRBV19	CASSAGLAGGINIQYF	TGTGCCAGTAGCGCTGGACTAGCGGGAGGGATAAACATTCAGTACTTC
-	few	TRBJ2-7	TRBV7-7	CASSLDRGYEQYF	TGTGCTAGCAGCTTAGACCGGGGCTACGAGCAGTACTTC
-	-	TRBJ2-7	TRBV6-5	CASTYPGTYEQYF	TGTGCCAGCACTTACCCCGGGACCTACGAGCAGTACTTC
TRBD2	-	TRBJ2-2	TRBV5-1	CASSPGLAGGGSGELFF	TGCGCCAGCAGCCCGGGACTAGCGGGCGGAGGGTCCGGGGAGCTGTTTTTT
-	few	TRBJ1-2	TRBV4-3	CASSQDGVDGYTF	TGCGCCAGCAGCCAAGATGGGGTCGATGGCTACACCTTC